The 27 T cell receptor beta chains presented below share a single source sample, sequenced in a study of blood T cell repertoires in COVID-19. Only in-frame clones appear in the TCRdb table, and some are missing; sequencing was by immunoSEQ multiplex PCR. Of over 85,000 clones detected, more than 75% appear once; the ten largest clones hold 3.5% to 5.5%. Sequencing was carried out using peripheral blood. All receptors derive from a human donor in a cohort sampled during active COVID-19.

The CDR3 sequence is CASSVSYQPQHF. DNA for the CDR3: TGTGCCAGTAGTGTCAGTTATCAGCCCCAGCATTTT. This chain connects TRBV19 to TRBJ1-5; D remains unclear. Germline CDR1 and CDR2: LNHDA and SQIVND (reference sequence). The CDR3 length is 12 residues. The germline V and J ends were trimmed by 5 bases and 5 bases, with 7 bases remaining between them.

The chain combines TRBV19 with TRBJ2-3, with TRBD2 as a possible D gene (5 bases). Trimming cost V 8 bases and J 4 bases, with 16 bases left between them. CDR3 length equals 14 residues. In germline, CDR1 is LNHDA, CDR2 SQIVND (reference sequence). The CDR3 loop reads CASRAPGSADTQYF. The CDR3 coding sequence is TGTGCCAGTCGGGCGCCGGGGTCCGCAGATACGCAGTATTTT.

This clone appeared a single time. CDR3 nucleotides: TGTGCCAGCAGCTTAGGACAGCCCTTCGCAGATACGCAGTATTTT. Protein sequence: CASSLGQPFADTQYF. This rearrangement joins TRBV7-8 to TRBJ2-3; D is possibly TRBD1 (5 bases). The CDR3 has 15 amino acids. CDR1 is SGHVS and CDR2 is FQNEAQ in the germline V gene. Trimming cost V 1 base and J 4 bases, with 12 bases left between them.

The chain employs TRBV2 and TRBJ1-2, with D unresolved. The V gene's germline CDR1 is SNHLY and CDR2 FYNNEI. This CDR3 comprises 15 residues. V was clipped by 1 base and J by 4 bases, with 13 bases between them. DNA of the CDR3: TGTGCCAGCAGTGAAGAGGCCAGCGATTTCTATGGCTACACCTTC. Residues: CASSEEASDFYGYTF.

The chain recombines TRBV4-3 with TRBJ2-1; 10 nucleotides line up with TRBD2. Germline-derived CDR1 and CDR2 are LGHNA and YSLEER. V lost 0 bases to trimming and J lost 4 bases; unmatched junction nucleotides: 9. There are 18 residues in the CDR3. CDR3 region: CASSQDQPAGGRYNEQFF. DNA for the CDR3: TGCGCCAGCAGCCAAGATCAACCAGCGGGGGGGAGATACAATGAGCAGTTCTTC.

In its sample, this clone was seen a few times. The chain is built from TRBV27 and TRBJ1-5; D remains unclear. Trimming cost V 6 bases and J 15 bases, with 15 bases left between them. The CDR3 totals 11 residues. Germline V gene sequence: CDR1 MNHEY, CDR2 SMNVEV (reference sequence). The DNA of the CDR3 is TGTGCCAGCAGCCTTTTCGGGAAGATGCATTTT. Its translation is CASSLFGKMHF.

This rearrangement joins TRBV7-2 to TRBJ1-1, with a possible D match to TRBD1 (6 bases). This CDR3 has 13 amino acids. Germline V gene lookup returns CDR1 SGHTA and CDR2 FQGNSA. Trimming removed 4 bases at V and 6 bases at J, with 12 bases between. The CDR3 DNA follows: TGTGCCAGCAGCTCCCGACAGGTGGCTGAAGCTTTCTTT. This codes for CASSSRQVAEAFF.

This clone was recorded only once. The chain couples TRBV7-3 to TRBJ1-4, with TRBD1 matching 7 bases. Losses at the gene ends were 5 bases for V and 5 bases for J; bases not matched to a gene: 17. Per germline, CDR1 SGHTA and CDR2 FQGTGA. CDR3 size: 18 residues. For the CDR3, the DNA is TGTGCCAGCAGCCACACTGCCAGGGGGAGGCGCTCAAATGAAAAACTGTTTTTT. This codes for CASSHTARGRRSNEKLFF.

The chain recombines TRBV10-3 with TRBJ2-7, with 11 positions matching TRBD1. The CDR3 length is 14 residues. CDR1 ENHRY and CDR2 SYGVKD come from the germline V gene. Germline trimming cut 11 bases from V and 2 bases from J; bases unmatched to any gene: 8. The DNA for the CDR3 is TGTGCCTCCGAGCCGGGACAGGGGGCCTACGAGCAGTACTTC. Its protein is CASEPGQGAYEQYF.

The chain uses TRBV28 and TRBJ2-3, with TRBD1 matching 7 bases. From germline, CDR1 is MDHEN and CDR2 SYDVKM. The CDR3 runs to 14 residues. Trimming took 6 bases from V and 2 from J; bases not matched to a gene: 5. The CDR3 bases are TGTGCCAGCAGACCCGACAGGGCCACAGATACGCAGTATTTT. Translated, it gives CASRPDRATDTQYF.

The genes are TRBV7-2 and TRBJ2-1; D is undetermined. There are 16 residues in the CDR3. CDR1 and CDR2 (germline): SGHTA, FQGNSA. The germline V and J ends were trimmed by 5 bases and 5 bases, with 19 bases remaining between them. The CDR3 loop is CASSIYFDMNNNEQFF. CDR3 DNA sequence: TGTGCCAGCAGCATATACTTCGACATGAACAACAATGAGCAGTTCTTC.

The rearrangement links TRBV7-2 to TRBJ1-2; the D gene is possibly TRBD1 (5 bases). The CDR3 covers 15 residues. V was clipped by 3 bases and J by 5 bases, with 16 bases between them. Germline CDR1 and CDR2: SGHTA and FQGNSA. The CDR3 bases are TGTGCCAGCAGCTTGGGGCAGGGTATGCGGTATGGCTACACCTTC. Encoded protein: CASSLGQGMRYGYTF.

The chain couples TRBV6-2 or TRBV6-3 to TRBJ1-1; possible D gene TRBD1, 5 bases. With 0 bases removed from V and 5 bases from J, the gap between germline ends came to 10 bases. The germline CDR1 and CDR2 sequences are MNHEY and SVGEGT. The CDR3 totals 14 residues. In DNA, the CDR3 is TGTGCCAGCAGTTACTCGGCAGGGTTTACTGAAGCTTTCTTT. This gives the protein CASSYSAGFTEAFF.

Here the CDR3 DNA reads TGTGCCAGCAGCCTCAGCGGGGGGGCATCCTACAATGAGCAGTTCTTC. This sequence encodes CASSLSGGASYNEQFF. This chain connects TRBV9 to TRBJ2-1, with TRBD2 matching 10 bases. CDR1 is SGDLS and CDR2 is YYNGEE in the germline V gene. The CDR3 consists of 16 residues. The J segment lost 1 base and the V segment lost 4 bases, leaving 5 bases of the junction unmatched. Combining the CDR3 with reference TRBV9 and TRBJ2-1 gives the whole variable domain DSGVTQTPKHLITATGQRVTLRCSPRSGDLSVYWYQQSLDQGLQFLIQYYNGEERAKGNILERFSAQQFPDLHSELNLSSLELGDSALYFCASSLSGGASYNEQFFGPGTRLTVL.

The rearrangement uses TRBV7-9 and TRBJ2-3; 9 bases map to TRBD2. Germline-derived CDR1 and CDR2 are SEHNR and FQNEAQ (reference sequence). Germline trimming cut 5 bases from V and 6 bases from J; bases unmatched to any gene: 12. This CDR3 is built from 16 residues. CDR3 bases: TGTGCCAGCAGCCGTATAGCGGGGGCCACCCCGGATACGCAGTATTTT. Its protein product is CASSRIAGATPDTQYF.

This rearrangement joins TRBV6-5 to TRBJ1-5; TRBD1 is a possible D gene (6 bases). The germline gives CDR1 MNHEY, CDR2 SVGAGI. The CDR3 contains 15 residues. The V end was cut by 6 bases, the J end by 7 bases, with 19 bases between. CDR3 residues: CASREGHLPRQPQHF. The CDR3 DNA is TGTGCCAGCAGAGAGGGACATTTGCCACGGCAGCCCCAGCATTTT.

The chain uses TRBV19 and TRBJ2-3; 7 bases are shared with TRBD2. Per the germline V gene, CDR1 is LNHDA and CDR2 is SQIVND (reference sequence). The CDR3 has 15 amino acids. The J segment lost 1 base and the V segment lost 8 bases, leaving 9 bases of the junction unmatched. The CDR3 sequence is CASSPTAGGTDTQYF. The CDR3, as DNA: TGTGCCAGTTCCCCGACGGCGGGGGGCACAGATACGCAGTATTTT.

V is TRBV7-6 and J is TRBJ2-1; 7 nucleotides agree with TRBD2. This CDR3 region has 15 residues. Losses at the gene ends were 0 bases for V and 4 bases for J; bases not matched to a gene: 3. In germline, CDR1 is SGHVS, CDR2 FNYEAQ. CDR3 region: CASSLAGGTYNEQFF. Here the CDR3 DNA reads TGTGCCAGCAGCTTAGCGGGGGGGACTTACAATGAGCAGTTCTTC.

V gene TRBV28 combines with J gene TRBJ1-5; the match to TRBD1 covers 7 bases. The germline gives CDR1 MDHEN, CDR2 SYDVKM. CDR3 length: 16 residues. Losses at the gene ends were 1 base for V and 7 bases for J; bases not matched to a gene: 10. The CDR3 here is CASSLYSGGVRQPQHF. CDR3 DNA: TGTGCCAGCAGTTTATATTCAGGGGGAGTAAGGCAGCCCCAGCATTTT.

The V gene is TRBV6-5, the J gene TRBJ2-7, with D possibly TRBD1 on 6 matching bases. This CDR3 is 13 amino acids long. Trimming shortened V by 6 bases and J by 0 bases, and 9 bases separated the two germline ends. Germline-derived CDR1 and CDR2 are MNHEY and SVGAGI. CDR3 region: CASRDSGSYEQYF. The CDR3 region has the DNA TGTGCCAGCAGGGACAGCGGCTCCTACGAGCAGTACTTC.

The rearrangement uses TRBV15 and TRBJ2-5; 10 nucleotides match TRBD2. Unmatched junction bases numbered 7, after V lost 1 base and J lost 2 bases. Germline V CDR1 and CDR2: LNHNV, YYDKDF (reference sequence). The CDR3 sequence is 17 residues long. In DNA, the CDR3 is TGTGCCACCAGCAGAGGATCTGCAGCGGGGGGGCAAGAGACCCAGTACTTC. Translation: CATSRGSAAGGQETQYF.

The chain combines TRBV7-9 with TRBJ1-1; TRBD1 might be the D (6 bases). Trimming took off 5 bases at V and 3 bases at J, with 13 bases between the two ends. Germline CDR1 is SEHNR and CDR2 is FQNEAQ (reference sequence). CDR3 length: 14 amino acids. The DNA for the CDR3 is TGTGCCAGCAGCCCTCAGGGGACCTACACTGAAGCTTTCTTT. This codes for CASSPQGTYTEAFF.

This clone was detected a few times. The chain links TRBV6-2 or TRBV6-3 to TRBJ2-7, with 8 bases lining up with TRBD1. There are 12 residues in the CDR3. The J segment lost 6 bases and the V segment lost 8 bases, leaving 6 bases of the junction unmatched. Germline V lookup: CDR1 MNHEY, CDR2 SVGEGT. The DNA for the CDR3 is TGTGCCAGCGGCCGGACAGGGACCGAGCAGTACTTC. This encodes CASGRTGTEQYF.

The CDR3 spells CASSPRGLAGDNEQFF. As DNA, the CDR3 is TGTGCCAGCTCACCAAGGGGACTAGCGGGGGACAATGAGCAGTTCTTC. The V gene is TRBV18, the J gene TRBJ2-1; 14 bases map to TRBD2. Germline V CDR1 and CDR2: KGHSH, LQKENI. The CDR3 is 16 residues long. Losses at the gene ends were 2 bases for V and 5 bases for J; bases not matched to a gene: 2. Based on the CDR3 plus reference TRBV18 and TRBJ2-1, the full variable domain is NAGVMQNPRHLVRRRGQEARLRCSPMKGHSHVYWYRQLPEEGLKFMVYLQKENIIDESGMPKERFSAEFPKEGPSILRIQQVVRGDSAAYFCASSPRGLAGDNEQFFGPGTRLTVL.

The V gene is TRBV9, the J gene TRBJ2-3, with TRBD2 identical over 9 bases. This CDR3 spans 17 amino acids. J was trimmed by 5 bases and V by 0 bases; bases with no gene match: 10. Per the germline V gene, CDR1 is SGDLS and CDR2 is YYNGEE. In DNA, the CDR3 is TGTGCCAGCAGCGTAGCTACCCCGGCTAGCGGGGTAGATACGCAGTATTTT. Translating gives CASSVATPASGVDTQYF. Full variable domain (missing parts from reference TRBV9 and TRBJ2-3): DSGVTQTPKHLITATGQRVTLRCSPRSGDLSVYWYQQSLDQGLQFLIQYYNGEERAKGNILERFSAQQFPDLHSELNLSSLELGDSALYFCASSVATPASGVDTQYFGPGTRLTVL.

The chain couples TRBV28 to TRBJ2-4; 9 bases align to TRBD1. The length of the CDR3 is 19 residues. From germline, CDR1 is MDHEN and CDR2 SYDVKM. V gave up 3 bases and J gave up 3 bases; unmatched junction bases: 15. The CDR3 bases are TGTGCCAGCAGTTTTCTAAGAGGACAGGGGATGTTTGGCAAAAACATTCAGTACTTC. It specifies CASSFLRGQGMFGKNIQYF.

The chain carries TRBV20-1 and TRBJ1-6; D gene uncertain. The V gene's germline CDR1 is DFQATT and CDR2 SNEGSKA (reference sequence). The CDR3 runs to 15 residues. Trimming removed 3 bases at V and 0 bases at J, with 9 bases between. The CDR3 loop is CSASSTSSYNSPLHF. In DNA form, the CDR3 reads TGCAGTGCTAGTTCAACCAGCTCCTATAATTCACCCCTCCACTTT.